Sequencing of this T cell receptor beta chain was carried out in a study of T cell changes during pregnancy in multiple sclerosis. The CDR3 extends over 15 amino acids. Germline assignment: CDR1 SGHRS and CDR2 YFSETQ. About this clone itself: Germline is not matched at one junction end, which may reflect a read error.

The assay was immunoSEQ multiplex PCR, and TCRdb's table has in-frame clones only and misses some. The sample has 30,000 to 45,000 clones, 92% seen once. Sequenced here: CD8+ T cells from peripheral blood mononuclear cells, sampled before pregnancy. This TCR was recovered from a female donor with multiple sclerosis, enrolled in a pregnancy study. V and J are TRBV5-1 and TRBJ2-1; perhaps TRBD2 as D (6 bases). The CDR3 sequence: CASRLDYPSYNEQFF. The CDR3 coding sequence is TGCGCCAGCAGGTTGGACTATCCCTCCTACAATGAGCAGTTCTTC.